The entry below gives a single T cell receptor beta chain sequence along with its context. Assay used: immunoSEQ multiplex PCR; TCRdb lists only in-frame clones, some missing. This table holds fewer than 4,500 clones, 57% found once. This sample stems from a study of sequential checkpoint blockade in melanoma. Study information: Randomization was 1:1 between first-line nivolumab→ipilimumab and ipilimumab→nivolumab.

Treatment of the sample: randomized to nivolumab then ipilimumab (arm A) or the reverse (arm B). None of the patients previously received DNA-damaging chemotherapy. The trim removed 1 base at V and 1 base at J, leaving 9 bases unmatched. The CDR3 totals 18 residues. The V gene's germline CDR1 is SGHAT and CDR2 FQNNGV. This material consisted of CD8+ T cells sorted from blood (inferred from file names), taken from a patient given nivolumab and ipilimumab in sequence. The TCR originated in a human patient with melanoma. Some clones in this sample may be carry-over from other donors' samples. The rearrangement joins TRBV11-2 to TRBJ2-3; 9 bases agree with TRBD1. CDR3 loop: CASSLAWTGDAGTDTQYF. For the CDR3, the DNA is TGTGCCAGCAGCTTAGCTTGGACAGGGGACGCAGGCACAGATACGCAGTATTTT.